The present T cell receptor (beta chain) was sequenced within a study of tumor-infiltrating lymphocytes in localized non-small cell lung cancer. In the study overall: Each patient gave resected tumor and non-adjacent uninvolved lung tissue.

The CDR3 loop spans 18 amino acids. V was trimmed by 0 bases and J by 4 bases, leaving 21 bases between them. CDR1 and CDR2 from the germline V gene are KGHSH and LQKENI. The protocol was immunoSEQ multiplex PCR, while the TCRdb copy is restricted to in-frame clones and leaves out a portion. The profile shows a few thousand clones, approximately 85% of them singletons. Findings and caveats of the study: Different pieces of the same tissue went to different assays, confounding technical variation with intratumor heterogeneity.

In this sample, this clone turned up a few times. What it binds is not known. The specimen sequenced was uninvolved lung tissue not adjacent to the tumor. The TCR sequence derives from a human donor with non-small cell lung cancer. V usage is TRBV18 and J usage is TRBJ2-5; D is perhaps TRBD2 (6 bases). The CDR3 DNA reads TGTGCCAGCTCACCACCGGGGTTGGCGGCGGGGACTCCAGAGACCCAGTACTTC. Its translation: CASSPPGLAAGTPETQYF.